The TCR beta chain described here comes from a study of blood T cell repertoires in COVID-19. This clone was observed a handful of times. The ends were cut back, 3 bases at V and 0 bases at J, with 8 bases in the middle. Germline loops: CDR1 DFQATT, CDR2 SNEGSKA (reference sequence). CDR3 size: 13 residues. Measured with immunoSEQ multiplex PCR; TCRdb has only the in-frame clones, and not every one. This sample yields more than 150,000 clones, of which 81% are seen a single time; 9.5% to 15% belongs to the top ten. The V and J genes are TRBV20-1 and TRBJ1-2; no clear D. Sequenced material: peripheral blood. This clonotype originated in an elderly woman with COVID-19, enrolled during active disease. Here the CDR3 DNA reads TGCAGTGCTAGTAAGAGAGCTAACTATGGCTACACCTTC. This encodes CSASKRANYGYTF.